The clone carrying this TCR beta chain appeared a few times. This record comes from a study of blood T cell repertoires in COVID-19. TCRdb's copy holds only in-frame clones and misses some; the assay was immunoSEQ multiplex PCR. In the table there are about 280,000 clones, more than 75% of which are singletons. Germline V gene data show CDR1 as SGHTA and CDR2 as FQGNSA. Trimming took 5 bases from V and 2 from J, leaving 10 bases between them. This CDR3 is built from 14 residues. Participants spanned ages about 18 to 89 years and resided in about two dozen US areas. Assignment of participants to cohorts was predicated upon participant-reported clinical history.

The chain recombines TRBV7-2 with TRBJ2-1; D possibly corresponds to TRBD2 (6 bases). This TCR was recovered from a woman aged 60-75 years in a cohort exposed to, infected with or recovered from COVID-19 (not recorded which). Sequenced: PBMCs or T cells enriched from blood (not recorded which). The CDR3, as DNA: TGTGCCAGCAGCCCCCTAGCGACCTACAATGAGCAGTTCTTC. Residues: CASSPLATYNEQFF.